A selection of T cell receptor beta chains follows, all from one sample in a study of T cells after somatic rescue of genetic block. The protocol was immunoSEQ multiplex PCR, while the TCRdb copy is restricted to in-frame clones and leaves out a portion. The sample has roughly 120,000 clones, around 90% seen once. Sequencing was performed on peripheral blood mononuclear cells (PBMCs). The source is a woman between 18 and 30 years old. CDR3s include the opening cysteine and the closing phenylalanine or tryptophan. Each record gives: V gene, D gene, J gene, clone size, CDR3 protein, CDR3 DNA. A D gene is named only where the DNA matches it firmly. Size is omitted from some rows. Given values are once, few, many or a class for expanded clones.

V gene: TRBV5-8; D gene: NA; J gene: TRBJ1-1; clone size: NA; CDR3 protein: CASSSQTMTVNTEAFF; CDR3 DNA: TGTGCCAGCAGCTCGCAGACGATGACGGTGAACACTGAAGCTTTCTTT
V gene: TRBV7-2; D gene: NA; J gene: TRBJ2-7; clone size: NA; CDR3 protein: CASSLSAGQTTYEQYF; CDR3 DNA: TGTGCCAGCAGCTTAAGCGCGGGACAGACGACCTACGAGCAGTACTTC
V gene: TRBV4-1; D gene: NA; J gene: TRBJ1-5; clone size: NA; CDR3 protein: CASSQDPGWGNQPQHF; CDR3 DNA: TGCGCCAGCAGCCAAGATCCAGGGTGGGGAAATCAGCCCCAGCATTTT
V gene: TRBV7-2; D gene: NA; J gene: TRBJ2-4; clone size: NA; CDR3 protein: CASSAWGARKNIQYF; CDR3 DNA: TGTGCCAGCAGCGCGTGGGGGGCGCGGAAAAACATTCAGTACTTC
V gene: TRBV6-5; D gene: NA; J gene: TRBJ2-2; clone size: NA; CDR3 protein: CASSNRRRTGELFF; CDR3 DNA: TGTGCCAGCAGTAATAGACGGCGCACCGGGGAGCTGTTTTTT
V gene: TRBV4-1; D gene: NA; J gene: TRBJ2-1; clone size: NA; CDR3 protein: CASSQGWGEQFF; CDR3 DNA: TGCGCCAGCAGCCAGGGGTGGGGTGAGCAGTTCTTC
V gene: TRBV12-5; D gene: NA; J gene: TRBJ1-1; clone size: NA; CDR3 protein: CASAGQHLPNTEAFF; CDR3 DNA: TGTGCTAGTGCGGGGCAGCACCTTCCGAACACTGAAGCTTTCTTT
V gene: TRBV19; D gene: NA; J gene: TRBJ1-5; clone size: few; CDR3 protein: CASSKGGPNQPQHF; CDR3 DNA: TGTGCCAGTAGTAAAGGGGGGCCCAATCAGCCCCAGCATTTT
V gene: TRBV19; D gene: TRBD1; J gene: TRBJ2-7; clone size: NA; CDR3 protein: CASRVSGTGIHEQYF; CDR3 DNA: TGTGCCAGTAGGGTTTCCGGGACAGGGATCCACGAGCAGTACTTC
V gene: TRBV10-2; D gene: TRBD1; J gene: TRBJ1-3; clone size: NA; CDR3 protein: CASRRGGQGARDTIYF; CDR3 DNA: TGCGCCAGCAGGAGAGGGGGACAGGGGGCCAGAGACACCATATATTTT
V gene: TRBV9; D gene: NA; J gene: TRBJ1-5; clone size: NA; CDR3 protein: CASSVGTHQPQHF; CDR3 DNA: TGTGCCAGCAGCGTAGGGACGCATCAGCCCCAGCATTTT
V gene: TRBV4-2; D gene: NA; J gene: TRBJ1-4; clone size: few; CDR3 protein: CASSQESRQVGNEKLFF; CDR3 DNA: TGTGCCAGCAGCCAGGAGTCCCGACAGGTGGGGAATGAAAAACTGTTTTTT